This T cell receptor (beta chain) was sequenced for a study of blood T cell repertoires in COVID-19. Across the whole study: Samples taken during acute and convalescent COVID-19 were collected in the United States, Italy and Spain. PBMCs, B-cell-depleted T cells, or T cells provided the cDNA or gDNA that made up the material.

This CDR3 spans 15 amino acids. The germline CDR1 and CDR2 sequences are KGHSH and LQKENI. Trimming stripped 3 bases from V and 5 bases from J, with 14 bases between. Authors' methods: Amplification from reference gene primers served as the basis for estimated nucleated cell counts. TCRdb's copy holds only in-frame clones and misses some; the assay was immunoSEQ multiplex PCR. From that table come the V and J calls and clone size; the DNA was used to work out D and trimming. The table has just under 150,000 clones, around 87% seen once. The clonotype was recovered from a woman aged 45-65 years with active or convalescent COVID-19. V usage is TRBV18 and J usage is TRBJ2-1, with D tentatively TRBD1 (6 bases). Sequenced material: peripheral blood. CDR3 bases: TGTGCCAGCTCACCTGGACAAGGGGGTAACAATGAGCAGTTCTTC. Translated, it gives CASSPGQGGNNEQFF. The full variable domain, rest sourced from reference TRBV18 and TRBJ2-1, is NAGVMQNPRHLVRRRGQEARLRCSPMKGHSHVYWYRQLPEEGLKFMVYLQKENIIDESGMPKERFSAEFPKEGPSILRIQQVVRGDSAAYFCASSPGQGGNNEQFFGPGTRLTVL.